This note documents a single T cell receptor beta chain sequence. Its cognate antigen is unknown. Germline V lookup: CDR1 LNHDA, CDR2 SQIVND (reference sequence). V was clipped by 7 bases and J by 1 base, with 13 bases between them. The CDR3 loop spans 14 amino acids. These data are taken from a study of T cell responses to AZD1222 COVID-19 vaccine. Only in-frame clones appear in the TCRdb table, and some are missing; sequencing was by immunoSEQ multiplex PCR. Among about 170,000 clones listed, 90% were seen once. Study outcomes and limitations: Nearly half of spike-specific TCRs reportedly target variant regions that are unmutated in the B.1.351 and B.1.1.7 variants. Only 5 or 6 AZD1222 recipients were seropositive at baseline. A mostly white British donor set with more females was recruited, and clonal diversity was possibly underestimated. Repertoire collection took place solely once the T cell response had peaked.

The material sequenced was peripheral blood, taken on day 0 of AZD1222 vaccination. This TCR came from an adult in good health. This chain uses TRBV19 with TRBJ1-1; possibly TRBD1 for D (6 bases). Here the CDR3 reads CASMGGRGNTEAFF. As DNA, the CDR3 is TGTGCCAGTATGGGGGGGCGAGGGAACACTGAAGCTTTCTTT. Looking up the rest from reference TRBV19 and TRBJ1-1 gives the full variable domain: DGGITQSPKYLFRKEGQNVTLSCEQNLNHDAMYWYRQDPGQGLRLIYYSQIVNDFQKGDIAEGYSVSREKKESFPLTVTSAQKNPTAFYLCASMGGRGNTEAFFGQGTRLTVV.